This paragraph reports one TCR beta chain. The data were taken from a study of T cell responses to AZD1222 COVID-19 vaccine. The CDR3 totals 15 residues. The germline V gene has CDR1 MNHNS and CDR2 SASEGT. V was clipped by 1 base and J by 4 bases, with 14 bases between them. The assay was immunoSEQ multiplex PCR, and TCRdb's table has in-frame clones only and misses some. The top ten clones hold under 1.2% of a sample with 150,000 to 200,000 clones, 90% to 95% of them seen once. The receptor was derived from an adult who received the AZD1222 COVID-19 vaccine. The chain recombines TRBV6-1 with TRBJ2-7, with D perhaps TRBD2 (5 bases). The material was peripheral blood, obtained 28 days after the second AZD1222 dose. DNA of the CDR3: TGTGCCAGCAGTGAAGAAAACGGATGGAGGTACGAGCAGTACTTC. It codes for CASSEENGWRYEQYF.